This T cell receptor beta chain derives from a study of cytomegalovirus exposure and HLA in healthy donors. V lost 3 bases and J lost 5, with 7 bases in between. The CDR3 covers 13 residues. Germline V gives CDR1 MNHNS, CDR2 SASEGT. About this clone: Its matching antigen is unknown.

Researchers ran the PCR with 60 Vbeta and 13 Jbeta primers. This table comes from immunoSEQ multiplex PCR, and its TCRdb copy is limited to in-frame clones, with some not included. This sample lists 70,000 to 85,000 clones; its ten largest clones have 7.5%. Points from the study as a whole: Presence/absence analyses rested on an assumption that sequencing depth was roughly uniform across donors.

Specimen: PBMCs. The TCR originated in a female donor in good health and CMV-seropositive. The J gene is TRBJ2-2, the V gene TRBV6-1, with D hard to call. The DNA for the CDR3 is TGTGCCAGCAGTGAGCGAGAAACCGGGGAGCTGTTTTTT. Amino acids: CASSERETGELFF.